The T cell receptor (beta chain) under discussion was sequenced for a study of blood T cells in healthy people across ages (dated by TCRdb to 2015 to 2017). Describing the broader study: In model experiments, template switching captured roughly one uniquely barcoded TCR beta cDNA molecule for every two T cells. Using deep sequencing normalized with unique cDNA molecular identifiers, the study measured how TCR beta repertoire diversity changes with age. The donors were split into four age groups: young (average around 17 years), middle-aged (about 40), aged (about 62) and long-lived (roughly 80). To avoid experimental bias, donors of different ages were distributed randomly across sequencing lanes. Two additional independent replicas of 1 million unique cDNA reads from the same blood draw were analyzed for two donors (one aged 18 to 30 and one aged 80 or older).

From the cysteine through the phenylalanine, the CDR3 covers 16 amino acids. The kept DNA is CDR3 alone, 48 bases in frame from the first base. V loses 1 base, J loses 0 bases, and the germline ends lie 11 bases apart. CDR1 PRHDT and CDR2 FYEKMQ were looked up in the germline V gene (reference sequence). The library was built by means of 5' RACE. The second PCR ran for roughly 7 to 12 cycles and used a J-beta primer mix along with a sample-barcoded 5' primer. Each TCR beta cDNA molecule received a unique molecular identifier from a template-switch 5' adaptor carrying 12 random nucleotides. Each sample yielded at least 3 million CDR3-containing paired-end reads. The Mint cDNA synthesis kit, primed by a TRBC-specific oligonucleotide, was used to synthesize first-strand cDNA from all RNA. After uracil-DNA glycosylase treatment, a first 18-cycle PCR used universal primers M1SS and BC2_uni_R on all cDNA. For the original study's pipeline: For normalization, 1 million high-quality reads, each with a distinct molecular identifier, were randomly selected from each sample. Instead of being binned into consensus sequences, reads with shared molecular identifiers were discarded. MiTCR, run with a Q25 quality threshold and the strictest error-elimination algorithm, handled CDR3 identification, clonotype clustering and error correction. A nonparametric unseen species model using Euler transformation provided a lower-bound estimate of total TCR beta diversity. TCRdb passed the public sequencing reads through fastp at Q25 and MiXCR, retaining productive beta sequences. Under each unique CDR3 protein, matching rows form one entry showing the most common genes and DNA. These V and J calls rely on TCRdb rather than the paper's analysis. In all, the sample holds 1.5 million to 2 million distinct CDR3 sequences, and more than 35% of those were seen once. The ten most abundant clones make up roughly 24% of the sample.

The donors were roughly 40 Caucasian individuals from Russia, aged roughly 6 to 90 years, who were systemically healthy. Each donor gave about 11 milliliters of peripheral blood, drawn into EDTA-treated Vacutainer tubes. Ficoll-Paque density-gradient centrifugation was used to isolate PBMCs, with at least 6.5 million per sample. Trizol reagent was used to extract total RNA from the PBMCs, yielding at least 6 micrograms per sample. For every donor, an aliquot of PBMCs went through flow cytometry to measure the percentages of naive CD45RAhigh/CD27high T cells. As concerns this clonotype: Its antigen remains unidentified. Base qualities are not provided; no much larger clone lies one nucleotide away.

General conclusions and limits of the study: Because the CMV infection status of the donors was unknown, age-related changes in expanded clonotypes may potentially have been confounded. As age increased, observed TCR beta diversity per million T cells dropped in a roughly linear way, and a significant reduction was already evident by age about 40. Estimates of total diversity based on one million sequenced T cells were regarded as lower bounds and as underestimates. Compared with the aged group, the long-lived group had more naive CD4+ T cells, fewer expanded clones and increased TCR diversity, a pattern suggesting age selection. Conclusive comparison of naive and antigen-experienced compartments was prevented by the profiling of bulk unsorted PBMCs. Observed TCR beta diversity correlated strongly with the percentage of naive T cells measured by flow cytometry.

This TCR derives from a human donor in good health. The chain is assembled from TRBV13 and TRBJ2-3; TRBD2 is possibly the D segment (7 matching bases). Sample: blood. The CDR3 protein is CASSLVRGASTDTQYF. The DNA sequence is given as TGTGCCAGCAGCTTAGTTCGGGGGGCTAGCACAGATACGCAGTATTTT. With the rest looked up from the reference TRBV13 and TRBJ2-3 genes rather than sequenced, the full variable domain is AAGVIQSPRHLIKEKRETATLKCYPIPRHDTVYWYQQGPGQDPQFLISFYEKMQSDKGSIPDRFSAQQFSDYHSELNMSSLELGDSALYFCASSLVRGASTDTQYFGPGTRLTVL.